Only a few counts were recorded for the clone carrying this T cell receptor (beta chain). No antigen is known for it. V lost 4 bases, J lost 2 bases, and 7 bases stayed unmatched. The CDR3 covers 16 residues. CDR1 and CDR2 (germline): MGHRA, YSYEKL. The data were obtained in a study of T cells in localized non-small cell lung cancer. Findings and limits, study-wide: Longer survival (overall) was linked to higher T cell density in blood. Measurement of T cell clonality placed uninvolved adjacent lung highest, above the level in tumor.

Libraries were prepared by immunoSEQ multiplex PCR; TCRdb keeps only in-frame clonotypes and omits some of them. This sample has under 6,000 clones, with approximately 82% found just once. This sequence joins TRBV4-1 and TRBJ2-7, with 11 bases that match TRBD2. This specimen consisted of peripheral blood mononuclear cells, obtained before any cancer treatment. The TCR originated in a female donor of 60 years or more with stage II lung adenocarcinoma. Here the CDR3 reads CASSREPGLAAYEQYF. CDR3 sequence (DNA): TGCGCCAGCAGCCGCGAACCGGGACTAGCGGCCTACGAGCAGTACTTC.